This T cell receptor (beta chain) stems from a study of blood T cell repertoires in COVID-19. The authors' processing: Cell counts per sample came from amplifying reference gene primers. Only in-frame clones appear in the TCRdb table, and some are missing; sequencing was by immunoSEQ multiplex PCR. V, J and clone size derive from that table, while D and trimming were established from the DNA sequence. The data hold over 110,000 clones, with over 75% observed a single time. This sequence was found in a man in his fifties or sixties in a cohort exposed to, infected with or recovered from COVID-19 (not recorded which). Input material: PBMCs or T cells enriched from blood (not recorded which).

The CDR3 loop is CASSLAIRNYGYTF. The CDR3, as DNA: TGTGCCAGCAGCTTAGCTATCAGAAACTATGGCTACACCTTC. The chain carries TRBV7-9 and TRBJ1-2; D gene ambiguous. V was shortened by 0 bases and J by 2 bases, with 7 bases between the two germline ends. This CDR3 is 14 amino acids long. Germline V gives CDR1 SEHNR, CDR2 FQNEAQ (reference sequence).